This TCR beta chain was sequenced in a study of blood T cell repertoires in COVID-19. TCRdb's copy holds only in-frame clones and misses some; the assay was immunoSEQ multiplex PCR. The table lists more than 45,000 clones, 70% to 90% of them singletons, with about 29% in the top ten. Germline loops: CDR1 MDHEN, CDR2 SYDVKM. V dropped 7 bases and J dropped 7; count of bases not matched to a gene: 7. The CDR3 has 14 amino acids. This receptor was identified in a human donor in a cohort sampled during active COVID-19. The gene calls are TRBV28 and TRBJ1-6; 7 bases line up with TRBD1. The sample was peripheral blood. This CDR3 reads CASKPGTVNSPLHF. Here the CDR3 DNA reads TGTGCCAGCAAACCCGGGACAGTAAATTCACCCCTCCACTTT.